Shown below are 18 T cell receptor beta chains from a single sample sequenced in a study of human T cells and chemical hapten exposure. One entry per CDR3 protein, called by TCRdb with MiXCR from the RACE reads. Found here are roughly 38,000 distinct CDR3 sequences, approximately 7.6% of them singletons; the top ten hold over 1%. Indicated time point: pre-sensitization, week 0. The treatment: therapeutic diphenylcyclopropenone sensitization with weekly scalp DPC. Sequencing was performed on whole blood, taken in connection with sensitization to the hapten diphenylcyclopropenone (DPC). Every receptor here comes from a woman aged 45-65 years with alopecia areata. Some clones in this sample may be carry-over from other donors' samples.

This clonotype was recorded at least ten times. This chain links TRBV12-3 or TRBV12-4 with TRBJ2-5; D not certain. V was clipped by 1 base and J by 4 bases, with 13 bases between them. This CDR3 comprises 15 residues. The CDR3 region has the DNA TGTGCCAGCAGTTTAGTGGCCCCGCGAGTAGAGACCCAGTACTTC. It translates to CASSLVAPRVETQYF.

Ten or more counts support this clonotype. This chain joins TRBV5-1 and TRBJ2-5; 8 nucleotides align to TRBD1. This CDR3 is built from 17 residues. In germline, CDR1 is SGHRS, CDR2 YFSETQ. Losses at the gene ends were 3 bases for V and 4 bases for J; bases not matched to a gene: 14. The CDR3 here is CASSWRPSRGRGETQYF. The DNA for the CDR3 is TGCGCCAGCAGCTGGAGACCCTCCAGGGGGCGCGGAGAGACCCAGTACTTC.

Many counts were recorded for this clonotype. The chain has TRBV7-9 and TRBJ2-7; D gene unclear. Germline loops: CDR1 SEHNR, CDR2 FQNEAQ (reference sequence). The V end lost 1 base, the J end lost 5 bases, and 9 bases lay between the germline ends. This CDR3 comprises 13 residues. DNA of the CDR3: TGTGCCAGCAGCTTAGAAGCCGCTGACGAGCAGTACTTC. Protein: CASSLEAADEQYF.

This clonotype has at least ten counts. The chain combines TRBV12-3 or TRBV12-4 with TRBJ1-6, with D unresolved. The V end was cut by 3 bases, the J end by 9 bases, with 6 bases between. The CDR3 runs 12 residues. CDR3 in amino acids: CASSFALSPLHF. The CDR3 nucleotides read TGTGCCAGCAGTTTTGCGCTTTCACCCCTCCACTTT.

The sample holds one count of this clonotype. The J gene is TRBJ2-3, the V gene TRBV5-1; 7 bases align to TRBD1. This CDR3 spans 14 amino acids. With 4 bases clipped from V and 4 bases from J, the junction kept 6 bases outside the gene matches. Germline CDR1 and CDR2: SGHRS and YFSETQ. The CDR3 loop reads CASSLDRAADTQYF. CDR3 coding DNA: TGCGCCAGCAGCCTCGACAGGGCCGCAGATACGCAGTATTTT. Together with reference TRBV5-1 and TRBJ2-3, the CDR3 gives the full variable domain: KAGVTQTPRYLIKTRGQQVTLSCSPISGHRSVSWYQQTPGQGLQFLFEYFSETQRNKGNFPGRFSGRQFSNSRSEMNVSTLELGDSALYLCASSLDRAADTQYFGPGTRLTVL.

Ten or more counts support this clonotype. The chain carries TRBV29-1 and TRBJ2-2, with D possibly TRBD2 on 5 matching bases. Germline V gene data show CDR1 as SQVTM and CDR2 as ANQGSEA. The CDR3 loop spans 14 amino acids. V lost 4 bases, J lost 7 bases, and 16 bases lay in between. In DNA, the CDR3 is TGCAGCGTTGCTGAGGGTCTCGCCAGCGGGGAGCTGTTTTTT. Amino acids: CSVAEGLASGELFF.

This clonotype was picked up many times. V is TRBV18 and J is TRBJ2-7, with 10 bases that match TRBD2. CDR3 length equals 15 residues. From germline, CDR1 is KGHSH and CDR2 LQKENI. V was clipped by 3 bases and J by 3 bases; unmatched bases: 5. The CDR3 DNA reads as TGTGCCAGCTCACCCGGGACTAGCGACTACTACGAGCAGTACTTC. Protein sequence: CASSPGTSDYYEQYF.

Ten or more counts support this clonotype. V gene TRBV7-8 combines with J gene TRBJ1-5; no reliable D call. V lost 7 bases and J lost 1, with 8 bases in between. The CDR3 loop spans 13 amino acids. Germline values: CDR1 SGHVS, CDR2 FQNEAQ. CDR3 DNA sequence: TGTGCCAGCACCCCGGGGAGCAATCAGCCCCAGCATTTT. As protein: CASTPGSNQPQHF.

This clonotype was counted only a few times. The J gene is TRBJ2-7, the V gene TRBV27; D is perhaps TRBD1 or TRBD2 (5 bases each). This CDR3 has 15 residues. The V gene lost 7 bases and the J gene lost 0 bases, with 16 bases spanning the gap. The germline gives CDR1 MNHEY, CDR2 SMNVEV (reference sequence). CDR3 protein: CASTGRDGTSYEQYF. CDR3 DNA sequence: TGTGCCAGCACCGGCCGGGACGGAACCTCCTACGAGCAGTACTTC.

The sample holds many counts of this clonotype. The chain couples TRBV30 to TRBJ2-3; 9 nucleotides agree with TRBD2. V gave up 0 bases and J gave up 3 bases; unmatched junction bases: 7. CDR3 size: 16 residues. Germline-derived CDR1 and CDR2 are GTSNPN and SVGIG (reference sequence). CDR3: CAWSVRASGKTDTQYF. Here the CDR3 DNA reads TGTGCCTGGAGTGTAAGGGCTAGCGGGAAGACAGATACGCAGTATTTT.

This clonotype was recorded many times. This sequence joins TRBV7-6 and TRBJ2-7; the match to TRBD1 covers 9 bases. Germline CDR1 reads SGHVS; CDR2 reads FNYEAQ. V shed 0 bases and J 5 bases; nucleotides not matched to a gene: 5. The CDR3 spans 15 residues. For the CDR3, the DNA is TGTGCCAGCAGCTTAGCGGGGACAGGGTTAGACGAGCAGTACTTC. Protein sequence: CASSLAGTGLDEQYF.

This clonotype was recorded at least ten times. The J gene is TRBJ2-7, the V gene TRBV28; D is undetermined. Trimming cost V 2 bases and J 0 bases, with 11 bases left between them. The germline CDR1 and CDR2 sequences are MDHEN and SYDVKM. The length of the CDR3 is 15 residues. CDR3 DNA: TGTGCCAGCAGTTTAATCCGAGGTGTCTCCTACGAGCAGTACTTC. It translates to CASSLIRGVSYEQYF.

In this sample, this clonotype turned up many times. The CDR3 loop reads CASSPANRNEKLFF. In DNA form, the CDR3 reads TGTGCCAGCTCACCGGCTAACAGGAATGAAAAACTGTTTTTT. This chain connects TRBV18 to TRBJ1-4, with D possibly TRBD1 on 5 matching bases. The germline gives CDR1 KGHSH, CDR2 LQKENI. The CDR3 is 14 amino acids. V was shortened by 3 bases and J by 5 bases, with 10 bases between the two germline ends.

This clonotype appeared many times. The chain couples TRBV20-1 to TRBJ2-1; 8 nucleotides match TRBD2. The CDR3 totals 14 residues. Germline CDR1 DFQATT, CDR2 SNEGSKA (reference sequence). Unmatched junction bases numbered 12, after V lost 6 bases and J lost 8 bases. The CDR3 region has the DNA TGCAGTGCGCCGAAACGACTAGCGTTGGATGAGCAGTTCTTC. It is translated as CSAPKRLALDEQFF.

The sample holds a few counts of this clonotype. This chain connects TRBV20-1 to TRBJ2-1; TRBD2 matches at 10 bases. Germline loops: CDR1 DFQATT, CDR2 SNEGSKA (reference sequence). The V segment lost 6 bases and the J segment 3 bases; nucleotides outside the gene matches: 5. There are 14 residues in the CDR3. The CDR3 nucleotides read TGCAGTGCGAATCTAGCGGGAGTCTACAATGAGCAGTTCTTC. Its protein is CSANLAGVYNEQFF.

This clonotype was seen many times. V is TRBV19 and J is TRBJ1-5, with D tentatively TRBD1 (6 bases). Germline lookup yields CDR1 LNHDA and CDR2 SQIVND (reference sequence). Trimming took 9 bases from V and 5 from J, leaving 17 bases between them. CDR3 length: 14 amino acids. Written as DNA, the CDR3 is TGTGCCAGGGGGACACAGTACTCCGATCAGCCCCAGCATTTT. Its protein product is CARGTQYSDQPQHF.

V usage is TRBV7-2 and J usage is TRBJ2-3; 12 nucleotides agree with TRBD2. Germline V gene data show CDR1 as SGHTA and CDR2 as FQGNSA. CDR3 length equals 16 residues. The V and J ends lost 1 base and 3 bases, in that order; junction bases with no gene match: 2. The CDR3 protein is CASSLVGTSGTDTQYF. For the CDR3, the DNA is TGTGCCAGCAGCTTAGTGGGGACTAGCGGGACAGATACGCAGTATTTT.

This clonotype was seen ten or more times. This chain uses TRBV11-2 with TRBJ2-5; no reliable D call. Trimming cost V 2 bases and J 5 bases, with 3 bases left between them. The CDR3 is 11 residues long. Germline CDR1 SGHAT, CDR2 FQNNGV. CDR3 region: CASSLTETQYF. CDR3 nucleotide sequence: TGTGCCAGCAGCTTAACGGAGACCCAGTACTTC. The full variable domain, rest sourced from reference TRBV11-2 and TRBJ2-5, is EAGVAQSPRYKIIEKRQSVAFWCNPISGHATLYWYQQILGQGPKLLIQFQNNGVVDDSQLPKDRFSAERLKGVDSTLKIQPAKLEDSAVYLCASSLTETQYFGPGTRLLVL.